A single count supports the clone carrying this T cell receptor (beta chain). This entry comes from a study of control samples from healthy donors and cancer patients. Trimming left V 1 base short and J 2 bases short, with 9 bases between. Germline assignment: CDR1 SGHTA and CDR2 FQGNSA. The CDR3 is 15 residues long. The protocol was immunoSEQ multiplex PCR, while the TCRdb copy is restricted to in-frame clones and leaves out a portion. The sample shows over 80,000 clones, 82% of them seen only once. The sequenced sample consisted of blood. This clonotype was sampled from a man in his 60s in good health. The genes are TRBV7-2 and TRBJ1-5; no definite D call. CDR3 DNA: TGTGCCAGCAGCTTAGGGACGGACCGCAATCAGCCCCAGCATTTT. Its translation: CASSLGTDRNQPQHF.